These 10 T cell receptor beta chains came from one sample sequenced in a study of blood T cell repertoires in COVID-19. Sequenced by immunoSEQ multiplex PCR; TCRdb stores in-frame clones only, minus some. The data show roughly 180,000 clones, 85% seen once. Material: PBMCs or T cells enriched from blood (not recorded which). Source of these receptors: a man aged 40-55 years who had recovered from COVID-19.

The genes are TRBV9 and TRBJ1-1; no reliable D call. CDR3 size: 15 residues. CDR1 is SGDLS and CDR2 is YYNGEE in the germline V gene. V was cut by 4 bases and J by 1 base, with 14 bases left in between. The CDR3 sequence is CASSFTGKPNTEAFF. The CDR3 DNA reads as TGTGCCAGCAGCTTCACCGGGAAGCCGAACACTGAAGCTTTCTTT.

The CDR3 sequence is CASSNRQGRNEQFF. For the CDR3, the DNA is TGTGCCAGCAGCAACCGACAGGGGAGGAATGAGCAGTTCTTC. The chain is built from TRBV7-3 and TRBJ2-1; 8 nucleotides match TRBD1. CDR1 and CDR2 from the germline V gene are SGHTA and FQGTGA. The CDR3 covers 14 residues. The trim removed 5 bases at V and 7 bases at J, leaving 7 bases unmatched.

V usage is TRBV25-1 and J usage is TRBJ1-5, with unresolved D. V was shortened by 4 bases and J by 0 bases, with 10 bases between the two germline ends. The CDR3 consists of 15 residues. Germline CDR1 is MGHDK and CDR2 is SYGVNS. This chain's CDR3 is CASSAPGDSNQPQHF. The CDR3 coding sequence is TGTGCCAGCAGTGCTCCCGGAGATAGCAATCAGCCCCAGCATTTT. Full variable domain (missing parts from reference TRBV25-1 and TRBJ1-5): EADIYQTPRYLVIGTGKKITLECSQTMGHDKMYWYQQDPGMELHLIHYSYGVNSTEKGDLSSESTVSRIRTEHFPLTLESARPSHTSQYLCASSAPGDSNQPQHFGDGTRLSIL.

This clone was detected only a few times. The chain is built from TRBV24-1 and TRBJ1-2, with D uncertain. CDR3 size: 13 residues. V was clipped by 6 bases and J by 3 bases, with 10 bases between them. The germline CDR1 and CDR2 sequences are KGHDR and SFDVKD. The CDR3 DNA reads as TGTGCCACCAGTACTGGGAGTTACTATGGCTACACCTTC. Protein: CATSTGSYYGYTF.

V usage is TRBV3-1 (or the pseudogene TRBV3-2) and J usage is TRBJ1-5, with D perhaps matching TRBD1 (6 bases). This CDR3 region has 13 residues. V was shortened by 8 bases and J by 4 bases, with 12 bases between the two germline ends. Germline V CDR1 and CDR2: LGHDT, YNNKEL (reference sequence). The CDR3 spells CASGGAGNQPQHF. The CDR3 DNA follows: TGTGCCAGCGGGGGGGCTGGAAATCAGCCCCAGCATTTT.

The chain links TRBV7-9 to TRBJ2-7, with a possible D match to TRBD1 (6 bases). The CDR3 covers 14 residues. Germline V gene lookup returns CDR1 SEHNR and CDR2 FQNEAQ (reference sequence). V lost 2 bases to trimming and J lost 2 bases, with 10 bases between them. The CDR3 sequence is CASSLMQGTYEQYF. Written as DNA, the CDR3 is TGTGCCAGCAGCTTAATGCAGGGGACCTACGAGCAGTACTTC.

This chain connects TRBV28 to TRBJ2-3, with 7 bases fitting TRBD2. Germline V gene data show CDR1 as MDHEN and CDR2 as SYDVKM. V shed 4 bases, J shed 0 bases, and the junction held 7 bases outside the gene matches. The CDR3 loop spans 16 amino acids. The CDR3 DNA sequence: TGTGCCAGCAGTTCGATCGGTAGCGGGAGCACAGATACGCAGTATTTT. It specifies CASSSIGSGSTDTQYF.

This clone was seen a few times. V and J are TRBV28 and TRBJ1-2, with a weak D call TRBD1 (6 bases). The CDR3 has 13 residues. V was cut by 5 bases and J by 4 bases, with 11 bases left in between. CDR1 MDHEN and CDR2 SYDVKM come from the germline V gene. CDR3 nucleotides: TGTGCCAGCAGTCTCCCCAGGGGCTATGGCTACACCTTC. The encoded protein is CASSLPRGYGYTF.

The V gene is TRBV4-1, the J gene TRBJ1-4, with a possible D match to TRBD1 (6 bases). CDR3 size: 16 residues. Germline values: CDR1 MGHRA, CDR2 YSYEKL. V was shortened by 1 base and J by 8 bases, with 17 bases between the two germline ends. The CDR3 spells CASSQGEGGGAEKLFF. Here the CDR3 DNA reads TGCGCCAGCAGCCAAGGGGAAGGGGGGGGCGCGGAAAAACTGTTTTTT.

This clone has a single count. An end of the junction does not agree with germline; a read error may underlie this. The V gene is TRBV27, the J gene TRBJ2-7, with TRBD1 matching over 7 bases. This CDR3 region has 14 residues. The V gene's germline CDR1 is MNHEY and CDR2 SMNVEV (reference sequence). The CDR3 here is CASSLSQGSFEQYF. Here the CDR3 DNA reads TGTGCCAGCAGTTTATCACAGGGGTCCTTCGAGCAGTACTTC.